The 23 T cell receptor beta chains given below trace back to one sample, sequenced in a study of T-cell reconstitution after alpha-beta-depleted transplantation in children. TCRbeta library construction was performed incorporating unique molecular identifiers. Each CDR3 protein gets one entry after TCRdb re-called the PCR reads with MiXCR. The repertoire includes more than 75,000 distinct CDR3 sequences, around 22% of them detected once, and roughly 23% sits in the top ten. The material was PBMCs, obtained before TCRalphabeta/CD19-depleted stem cell transplant. These receptors were obtained from a boy aged 2 to 9 with acute lymphoblastic leukemia, due to receive a stem cell transplant.

The chain has TRBV30 and TRBJ2-1; D is ambiguous. CDR1 is GTSNPN and CDR2 is SVGIG in the germline V gene (reference sequence). The V end lost 7 bases, the J end lost 10 bases, and 11 bases lay between the germline ends. This CDR3 has 10 residues. CDR3 nucleotides: TGTGCCTCACCTCAGGTGGAGCAGTTCTTC. As protein: CASPQVEQFF.

For the CDR3, the DNA is TGTGCCAGCAGGTCCGGACAGTTTAAAGGGCAGTTCTTC. Translated, it gives CASRSGQFKGQFF. The chain employs TRBV28 and TRBJ2-1, with a possible D match to TRBD1 (6 bases). The CDR3 covers 13 residues. Germline CDR1 is MDHEN and CDR2 is SYDVKM. Trimming took off 6 bases at V and 12 bases at J, with 18 bases between the two ends. The variable domain in full, with the rest retrieved from reference TRBV28 and TRBJ2-1, is DVKVTQSSRYLVKRTGEKVFLECVQDMDHENMFWYRQDPGLGLRLIYFSYDVKMKEKGDIPEGYSVSREKKERFSLILESASTNQTSMYLCASRSGQFKGQFFGPGTRLTVL.

This clonotype was seen only a few times. The chain combines TRBV20-1 with TRBJ1-1, with no clear D. The CDR3 spans 13 residues. Germline CDR1 is DFQATT and CDR2 is SNEGSKA (reference sequence). V was cut by 5 bases and J by 3 bases, with 13 bases left in between. The CDR3 protein is CSAPVRGDTEAFF. The CDR3 DNA reads as TGCAGTGCTCCCGTCCGGGGTGACACTGAAGCTTTCTTT.

This clonotype came up a few times. The chain carries TRBV10-2 and TRBJ2-7, with a possible D match to TRBD2 (5 bases). The CDR3 spans 15 residues. Germline CDR1 WSHSY, CDR2 SAAADI. The V gene lost 2 bases and the J gene lost 5 bases, with 16 bases spanning the gap. The CDR3 loop is CASSEPSRGLDEQYF. The CDR3 DNA follows: TGCGCCAGCAGTGAGCCTAGCCGAGGGTTGGACGAGCAGTACTTC.

The chain carries TRBV29-1 and TRBJ2-1; D is perhaps TRBD1 or TRBD2 (5 bases each). The CDR3 runs 17 residues. V lost 1 base and J lost 4, with 20 bases in between. Germline loops: CDR1 SQVTM, CDR2 ANQGSEA. The CDR3 DNA reads as TGCAGCGTTGAAGGGGGTATGGGGGTTATGGGTTACAATGAGCAGTTCTTC. Translated: CSVEGGMGVMGYNEQFF.

This clonotype was observed a handful of times. This chain connects TRBV18 to TRBJ2-1, with 7 bases aligning to TRBD1. This CDR3 is built from 17 residues. CDR1 and CDR2 from the germline V gene are KGHSH and LQKENI. V gave up 2 bases and J gave up 7 bases; unmatched junction bases: 14. The CDR3 region has the DNA TGTGCCAGCTCACCAGCCACAGGGGTCATATTGAGGAATGAGCAGTTCTTC. Residues: CASSPATGVILRNEQFF.

The chain has TRBV5-5 and TRBJ1-2; TRBD1 might be the D (5 bases). The germline CDR1 and CDR2 sequences are SGHKS and YYEKEE (reference sequence). The length of the CDR3 is 17 residues. The ends were cut back, 0 bases at V and 4 bases at J, with 19 bases in the middle. This CDR3 reads CASSLVTADRVGYGYTF. For the CDR3, the DNA is TGTGCCAGCAGCTTGGTAACCGCCGACAGAGTAGGCTATGGCTACACCTTC.

The chain links TRBV4-2 to TRBJ2-1, with D possibly matching TRBD2 (6 bases). Germline CDR1 is LGHNA and CDR2 is YNFKEQ. The V gene lost 6 bases and the J gene lost 7 bases, with 13 bases spanning the gap. This CDR3 spans 13 amino acids. The CDR3 sequence: CASSSGVRNEQFF. CDR3 nucleotide sequence: TGTGCCAGCAGTAGCGGAGTGAGGAATGAGCAGTTCTTC.

V is TRBV5-5 and J is TRBJ2-2, with 10 bases that match TRBD1. CDR1 and CDR2 from the germline V gene are SGHKS and YYEKEE (reference sequence). The J segment lost 4 bases and the V segment lost 1 base, leaving 7 bases of the junction unmatched. This CDR3 has 17 residues. The CDR3 bases are TGTGCCAGCAGCTTGATATTCGGGACAGGGGCCACCGGGGAGCTGTTTTTT. Protein sequence: CASSLIFGTGATGELFF.

This rearrangement joins TRBV4-3 to TRBJ2-1; 10 nucleotides line up with TRBD2. Trimming removed 0 bases from V and 8 bases from J; junction bases left unmatched: 13. This CDR3 has 18 residues. The V gene's germline CDR1 is LGHNA and CDR2 YSLEER. CDR3 DNA sequence: TGCGCCAGCAGCCAAGATGGAGCTAGCGGGAGACCAATTGATGAGCAGTTCTTC. Amino acids: CASSQDGASGRPIDEQFF.

This clonotype turned up a few times. The V call is TRBV7-2, the J call TRBJ2-7, with 13 bases identical to TRBD2. J was trimmed by 4 bases and V by 6 bases; bases with no gene match: 0. The CDR3 runs 13 residues. CDR1 SGHTA and CDR2 FQGNSA come from the germline V gene. The chain's CDR3 is CASRLAGGYEQYF. CDR3 nucleotide sequence: TGTGCCAGCAGACTAGCGGGAGGGTACGAGCAGTACTTC.

This clonotype was counted between two and nine times. The gene calls are TRBV5-1 and TRBJ1-4; perhaps TRBD1 as D (6 bases). The germline gives CDR1 SGHRS, CDR2 YFSETQ. The CDR3 covers 15 residues. Deletions cut 1 base from V and 6 bases from J, with 13 bases between. CDR3 in DNA: TGCGCCAGCAGCTTGTCGGCAGGGGTGGATGAAAAACTGTTTTTT. This encodes CASSLSAGVDEKLFF.

The rearrangement joins TRBV29-1 to TRBJ2-7; D gene ambiguous. The CDR3 runs 13 residues. V lost 4 bases, J lost 6 bases, and 16 bases lay in between. CDR1 is SQVTM and CDR2 is ANQGSEA in the germline V gene. CDR3 loop: CSVVRPGVGEQYF. The CDR3 DNA reads as TGCAGCGTTGTTCGCCCCGGAGTAGGCGAGCAGTACTTC.

This clonotype has more than one count but fewer than ten. J is TRBJ1-1 and V is TRBV5-1; D is uncertain. V was pared by 4 bases and J by 0 bases, with 10 bases between. The CDR3 is 14 residues long. Germline assignment: CDR1 SGHRS and CDR2 YFSETQ. CDR3 amino acids: CASSLRDLNTEAFF. CDR3 nucleotides: TGCGCCAGCAGCCTAAGAGACTTGAACACTGAAGCTTTCTTT.

This clonotype was seen more than once but under ten times. The J gene is TRBJ2-7, the V gene TRBV20-1, with a possible D match to TRBD2 (5 bases). V was trimmed by 1 base and J by 9 bases, leaving 16 bases between them. This CDR3 spans 13 amino acids. Looked up from germline, CDR1 is DFQATT and CDR2 is SNEGSKA (reference sequence). The CDR3 nucleotides read TGCAGTGCTAGAGTCGGGGAATCGAGCGGGCAGTACTTC. As protein: CSARVGESSGQYF.

The chain couples TRBV29-1 to TRBJ1-2; no firm D call. CDR1 is SQVTM, CDR2 ANQGSEA, per germline. The CDR3 totals 15 residues. Trimming took 6 bases from V and 2 from J, leaving 19 bases between them. The CDR3 is CSVLGHTRQNYGYTF. As DNA, the CDR3 is TGCAGCGTCCTCGGCCATACTCGGCAGAACTATGGCTACACCTTC.

The rearrangement uses TRBV29-1 and TRBJ2-1; D is possibly TRBD2 (6 bases). Germline-derived CDR1 and CDR2 are SQVTM and ANQGSEA. CDR3 length equals 17 residues. V gave up 1 base and J gave up 5 bases, with 21 bases separating them. CDR3 DNA: TGCAGCGTTGAAGTTTTGACCGAGGGACTGGATAACAATGAGCAGTTCTTC. Encoded protein: CSVEVLTEGLDNNEQFF.

This clonotype was seen ten or more times. The chain combines TRBV29-1 with TRBJ2-7; 7 positions match TRBD2. This CDR3 comprises 14 residues. The germline V gene encodes CDR1 SQVTM and CDR2 ANQGSEA. After removal of 3 bases from V and 8 bases from J, the junction contained 13 bases not matched to a gene. CDR3 region: CSVEDEGGSPKQYF. The CDR3 DNA follows: TGCAGCGTTGAGGACGAGGGCGGGAGCCCTAAGCAGTACTTC.

This chain connects TRBV20-1 to TRBJ2-6, with D uncertain. Germline lookup yields CDR1 DFQATT and CDR2 SNEGSKA (reference sequence). The CDR3 totals 14 residues. Trimming removed 6 bases at V and 1 base at J, with 10 bases between. CDR3 amino acids: CSAERRSGANVLTF. The DNA of the CDR3 is TGCAGTGCGGAACGGAGATCTGGGGCCAACGTCCTGACTTTC.

The rearrangement uses TRBV10-3 and TRBJ1-2; D gene uncertain. The V gene lost 2 bases and the J gene lost 10 bases, with 14 bases spanning the gap. The germline gives CDR1 ENHRY, CDR2 SYGVKD. This CDR3 has 13 residues. As DNA, the CDR3 is TGTGCCATCAGTGAGCCCGACGGGAGGGACTACACCTTC. It codes for CAISEPDGRDYTF.

This clonotype has a handful of counts. V usage is TRBV4-1 and J usage is TRBJ2-7; maybe TRBD1 (5 bases). Germline V gives CDR1 MGHRA, CDR2 YSYEKL. This CDR3 region has 15 residues. V lost 0 bases and J 5 bases, leaving 14 bases between the germline ends. The CDR3 loop is CASSQEGRDFDEQYF. In DNA form, the CDR3 reads TGCGCCAGCAGCCAAGAAGGCAGGGATTTCGACGAGCAGTACTTC.

The chain carries TRBV2 and TRBJ1-2; D unresolved. Germline V lookup: CDR1 SNHLY, CDR2 FYNNEI. CDR3 length equals 13 residues. V lost 3 bases and J 4 bases, leaving 9 bases between the germline ends. CDR3 coding DNA: TGTGCCAGCAGTGAGAGCCCCCTCTATGGCTACACCTTC. This codes for CASSESPLYGYTF.

J is TRBJ1-6 and V is TRBV20-1; the D gene is possibly TRBD1 (5 bases). V was clipped by 3 bases and J by 10 bases, with 16 bases between them. CDR3 length equals 14 residues. Germline assignment: CDR1 DFQATT and CDR2 SNEGSKA (reference sequence). The CDR3 region is CSARLTGWDSPLHF. CDR3 bases: TGCAGTGCTAGGTTGACGGGGTGGGACTCACCCCTCCACTTT.